This is a list of T cell receptor beta chains from one sample in a study of T cells in Graves' hyperthyroidism and ophthalmopathy. TCRdb re-called the multiplex PCR reads through MiXCR, storing one row per CDR3 protein. The sample yields fewer than 600,000 distinct CDR3 sequences, approximately 14% seen once. What was sequenced was blood. The source is a woman between 40 and 50 years old with Graves' hyperthyroidism. Both conserved end residues are part of each CDR3. Each record gives: CDR3 DNA, CDR3 protein, V gene, CDR3 length, D gene, clone size, J gene. The D gene is left open where the match is weak. Size is stated for part of the rows, as once, few or many counts, or as a class when the clone is expanded.

DNA: TGTGCCACCAGCAGAGATCCAGCGGGAGGCCAAGAGACCCAGTACTTC
CDR3: CATSRDPAGGQETQYF
V: TRBV15
length: 16
D: TRBD2
size: NA
J: TRBJ2-5

DNA: TGTGCCAGCAGTGAAAGGCCGGCGTACGATGAGCAGTTCTTC
CDR3: CASSERPAYDEQFF
V: TRBV2
length: 14
D: NA
size: many
J: TRBJ2-1

DNA: TGTGCCAGCAGCTCGACAGGGTTCGAGACCCAGTACTTC
CDR3: CASSSTGFETQYF
V: TRBV7-3
length: 13
D: TRBD1
size: many
J: TRBJ2-5

DNA: TGCAGTGCTCAGGTCCGGGACGACCTTTTACGGGTCGAGCAGTACTTC
CDR3: CSAQVRDDLLRVEQYF
V: TRBV20-1
length: 16
D: NA
size: once
J: TRBJ2-7

DNA: TGCAGTGCTGTTGACAGCTACACCGGGGAGCTGTTTTTT
CDR3: CSAVDSYTGELFF
V: TRBV20-1
length: 13
D: NA
size: many
J: TRBJ2-2

DNA: TGTGCCAGCAAGGCGGGAGGGGCCTTGAACACCGGGGAGCTGTTTTTT
CDR3: CASKAGGALNTGELFF
V: TRBV7-9
length: 16
D: TRBD2
size: NA
J: TRBJ2-2

DNA: TGCAGTGCTAGAGATCGACTAGCGGGAGACCACGAGCAGTACTTC
CDR3: CSARDRLAGDHEQYF
V: TRBV20-1
length: 15
D: TRBD2
size: few
J: TRBJ2-7

DNA: TGCGCCAGCTCCCTGGGAGGACTAGCTCTCAATGAGCAGTTCTTC
CDR3: CASSLGGLALNEQFF
V: TRBV5-1
length: 15
D: TRBD2
size: few
J: TRBJ2-1

DNA: TGTGCCAGCAGTCCGAGACAGGGCTTAAACACTGAAGCTTTCTTT
CDR3: CASSPRQGLNTEAFF
V: TRBV28
length: 15
D: TRBD1
size: many
J: TRBJ1-1

DNA: TGTGCCTGGAATCGCGGGATATCATACAATGAGCAGTTCTTC
CDR3: CAWNRGISYNEQFF
V: TRBV30
length: 14
D: NA
size: many
J: TRBJ2-1

DNA: TGTGCCAGCAGTTTAGGTGGGACAGGGTTTCAGGAGACCCAGTACTTC
CDR3: CASSLGGTGFQETQYF
V: TRBV28
length: 16
D: TRBD1
size: NA
J: TRBJ2-5

DNA: TGTGCCACCAGCCGGACAGGGTCTTTTGCGGGAGGGCCCGGGGAGCTGTTTTTT
CDR3: CATSRTGSFAGGPGELFF
V: TRBV15
length: 18
D: NA
size: NA
J: TRBJ2-2

DNA: TGTGCCAGCAGTACCAGGGGGCGGGGTGAAGCTTTCTTT
CDR3: CASSTRGRGEAFF
V: TRBV28
length: 13
D: TRBD1
size: NA
J: TRBJ1-1

DNA: TGTGCCAGCAGCCAGGGACTAGCGGGAGTTTATGAGCAGTTCTTC
CDR3: CASSQGLAGVYEQFF
V: TRBV6-1
length: 15
D: TRBD2
size: many
J: TRBJ2-1

DNA: TGTGCCAGTACCACTGCAGACACACACTATGGCTACACCTTC
CDR3: CASTTADTHYGYTF
V: TRBV19
length: 14
D: NA
size: NA
J: TRBJ1-2

DNA: TGTGCCAGCAGCTTTGCGCGGGAACAAGAGACCCAGTACTTC
CDR3: CASSFAREQETQYF
V: TRBV7-2
length: 14
D: NA
size: NA
J: TRBJ2-5

DNA: TGTGCCAGCAGTAAGACAGGGGGCAACTATGGCTACACCTTC
CDR3: CASSKTGGNYGYTF
V: TRBV6-1
length: 14
D: TRBD1
size: many
J: TRBJ1-2

DNA: TGTGCCAGCAGTTTACTGCGGGGGGTAGAGACCCAGTACTTC
CDR3: CASSLLRGVETQYF
V: TRBV28
length: 14
D: TRBD2
size: many
J: TRBJ2-5

DNA: TGTGCCAGTAGTAAGGCCAAGTCGGACACTGAAGCTTTCTTT
CDR3: CASSKAKSDTEAFF
V: TRBV19
length: 14
D: NA
size: once
J: TRBJ1-1

DNA: TGTGCCAGCAGTTCCCCTCAAAGAGCGGGAGTATACTTC
CDR3: CASSSPQRAGVYF
V: TRBV27
length: 13
D: TRBD2
size: many
J: TRBJ2-7

DNA: TGTGCCAGCAGTTTAAACTACAGGGTGGTCTACGAGCAGTACTTC
CDR3: CASSLNYRVVYEQYF
V: TRBV28
length: 15
D: NA
size: many
J: TRBJ2-7

DNA: TGTGCCAGCAGTTTGGGGACAGAGACGCAAGAGACCCAGTACTTC
CDR3: CASSLGTETQETQYF
V: TRBV28
length: 15
D: TRBD1
size: many
J: TRBJ2-5

DNA: TGTGCCAGCAGGACACGAATCCTTGAAGCTTTCTTT
CDR3: CASRTRILEAFF
V: TRBV28
length: 12
D: NA
size: many
J: TRBJ1-1

DNA: TGTGCCAGCAGCGTAGTGAGGTCGGGGAGCTACAATGAGCAGTTCTTC
CDR3: CASSVVRSGSYNEQFF
V: TRBV9
length: 16
D: NA
size: NA
J: TRBJ2-1

DNA: TGTGCCAGCAGCGTAGGCTCTAGCGGAATTTCCTACAATGAGCAGTTCTTC
CDR3: CASSVGSSGISYNEQFF
V: TRBV9
length: 17
D: TRBD2
size: NA
J: TRBJ2-1

DNA: TGTGCCAGCAGTTTATCCGGGTCGAGGGAGCAGTACTTC
CDR3: CASSLSGSREQYF
V: TRBV28
length: 13
D: NA
size: many
J: TRBJ2-7

DNA: TGTGCCAGCAGCGCCCAGTCGGGCCCCCAAGAGACCCAGTACTTC
CDR3: CASSAQSGPQETQYF
V: TRBV9
length: 15
D: NA
size: few
J: TRBJ2-5

DNA: TGTGCCACCAGTGCTGGGACAGGGCCCTACAATGAGCAGTTCTTC
CDR3: CATSAGTGPYNEQFF
V: TRBV24-1
length: 15
D: TRBD1
size: many
J: TRBJ2-1

DNA: TGCAGTGCTAGAATCGGGGGGCGCAACTATGGCTACACCTTC
CDR3: CSARIGGRNYGYTF
V: TRBV20-1
length: 14
D: NA
size: NA
J: TRBJ1-2

DNA: TGCGCCAGCAGTGAAACCGCTCGGGCCACTAGCGGGAGGGCCGTCTACGAGCAGTACTTC
CDR3: CASSETARATSGRAVYEQYF
V: TRBV10-2
length: 20
D: TRBD2
size: many
J: TRBJ2-7

DNA: TGTGCCAGCAGCCAAGATCGCTACGAGCAGTACTTC
CDR3: CASSQDRYEQYF
V: TRBV3-1
length: 12
D: NA
size: many
J: TRBJ2-7

DNA: TGTGCCAGCAGCCCCGGGACAGGGGGCCGGGAGAACTATGGCTACACCTTC
CDR3: CASSPGTGGRENYGYTF
V: TRBV7-9
length: 17
D: TRBD1
size: many
J: TRBJ1-2

DNA: TGTGCCAGCAGCCGGACAGGGGGAGCTGGAAACACCATATATTTT
CDR3: CASSRTGGAGNTIYF
V: TRBV12-3/TRBV12-4
length: 15
D: TRBD1
size: many
J: TRBJ1-3

DNA: TGTGCCACAGCAGGGGTTCCTAATGAAAAACTGTTTTTT
CDR3: CATAGVPNEKLFF
V: TRBV2
length: 13
D: NA
size: NA
J: TRBJ1-4

DNA: TGTGCCTGGAGTGTAACGTGGACTAGCGGGCCCTCCTACAATGAGCAGTTCTTC
CDR3: CAWSVTWTSGPSYNEQFF
V: TRBV30
length: 18
D: TRBD2
size: many
J: TRBJ2-1

DNA: TGTGCCAGCCGGGGGGGGACCTACGAGCAGTACTTC
CDR3: CASRGGTYEQYF
V: TRBV6-1
length: 12
D: TRBD2
size: many
J: TRBJ2-7

DNA: TGCAGCGTTGAGGCTAGCGGAAACTACGAGCAGTACTTC
CDR3: CSVEASGNYEQYF
V: TRBV29-1
length: 13
D: TRBD2
size: NA
J: TRBJ2-7

DNA: TGCAGTGCAAGACTAGCGGGAGGGCGAAGGGACACCGGGGAGCTGTTTTTT
CDR3: CSARLAGGRRDTGELFF
V: TRBV20-1
length: 17
D: TRBD2
size: many
J: TRBJ2-2

DNA: TGTGCCAGCAGTTCCCCGGGACTAGCAGATACGCAGTATTTT
CDR3: CASSSPGLADTQYF
V: TRBV28
length: 14
D: TRBD2
size: many
J: TRBJ2-3

DNA: TGTGCCAGTAGTGAAGCTAGCGGGCATTTAGCCAAAAACATTCAGTACTTC
CDR3: CASSEASGHLAKNIQYF
V: TRBV19
length: 17
D: TRBD2
size: few
J: TRBJ2-4

DNA: TGTGCCAGCAGTTACGACTCCCGAGGAAGGCAGTACTTC
CDR3: CASSYDSRGRQYF
V: TRBV6-2/TRBV6-3
length: 13
D: NA
size: few
J: TRBJ2-7

DNA: TGTGCCAGCAGACTACAGCGGGGGACAACAGATACGCAGTATTTT
CDR3: CASRLQRGTTDTQYF
V: TRBV28
length: 15
D: TRBD2
size: few
J: TRBJ2-3

DNA: TGCAGCGCCAGAAGGGGGAGCGGGGAGCTGTCTTTT
CDR3: CSARRGSGELSF
V: TRBV29-1
length: 12
D: NA
size: once
J: TRBJ2-2

DNA: TGTGCCACCAGTGATTTGGGTAGCGGGAACAATGAGCAGTTCTTC
CDR3: CATSDLGSGNNEQFF
V: TRBV24-1
length: 15
D: TRBD2
size: NA
J: TRBJ2-1

DNA: TGTGCCAGCAGTCCCCAAAGGGGGGCCACCACCATCAATCAGCCCCAGCATTTT
CDR3: CASSPQRGATTINQPQHF
V: TRBV28
length: 18
D: NA
size: NA
J: TRBJ1-5

DNA: TGTGCCAGTAGTTTCGGACTAGCGGATGGGGAGACCCAGTACTTC
CDR3: CASSFGLADGETQYF
V: TRBV19
length: 15
D: TRBD2
size: few
J: TRBJ2-5

DNA: TGCGCCAGCAGCGCGCGACAGGGGGTCGGCAATGAGCAGTTCTTC
CDR3: CASSARQGVGNEQFF
V: TRBV5-1
length: 15
D: TRBD1
size: many
J: TRBJ2-1

DNA: TGCAGTGCTAGGGGAATGACTAGCGGGAGGGTGGGGGGCACAGATACGCAGTATTTT
CDR3: CSARGMTSGRVGGTDTQYF
V: TRBV20-1
length: 19
D: TRBD2
size: few
J: TRBJ2-3

DNA: TGTGCCAGCAGTGAAGCTCCGGACTACTCTGGCTACACCTTC
CDR3: CASSEAPDYSGYTF
V: TRBV2
length: 14
D: NA
size: NA
J: TRBJ1-2

DNA: TGCGCCAGCAGCTTGGGTGTCCCTGCCTACGAGCAGTACTTC
CDR3: CASSLGVPAYEQYF
V: TRBV5-1
length: 14
D: NA
size: many
J: TRBJ2-7

DNA: TGTGCCACCACCCCAAATACAAACTATGGCTACACCTTC
CDR3: CATTPNTNYGYTF
V: TRBV19
length: 13
D: NA
size: few
J: TRBJ1-2

DNA: TGTGCCAGCAGTTACGGGACTAGCGGGAGTAATGAGCAGTTCTTC
CDR3: CASSYGTSGSNEQFF
V: TRBV6-5
length: 15
D: TRBD2
size: many
J: TRBJ2-1

DNA: TGTGCCAGCAGCGCCGCTAGCGGAGAGACCCAGTACTTC
CDR3: CASSAASGETQYF
V: TRBV5-6
length: 13
D: TRBD2
size: NA
J: TRBJ2-5

DNA: TGTGCCAGCAGCCAAGCCCCGGGACTAGCGGGGTACTACAATGAGCAGTTCTTC
CDR3: CASSQAPGLAGYYNEQFF
V: TRBV3-1
length: 18
D: TRBD2
size: NA
J: TRBJ2-1

DNA: TGTGCCAGCAGTACCGGGACAGGGCCTTTTAATAGAGATGAGCAGTTCTTC
CDR3: CASSTGTGPFNRDEQFF
V: TRBV12-3/TRBV12-4
length: 17
D: TRBD1
size: NA
J: TRBJ2-1

DNA: TGTGCCAGCACAGGGAGCGGGGGCCGAAAACTGTTTTTT
CDR3: CASTGSGGRKLFF
V: TRBV6-2/TRBV6-3
length: 13
D: NA
size: few
J: TRBJ1-4

DNA: TGTGCCAGCAGCTTGGGTCCGACAGGCCAAGAGACCCAGTACTTC
CDR3: CASSLGPTGQETQYF
V: TRBV5-4
length: 15
D: NA
size: many
J: TRBJ2-5

DNA: TGTGCCAGCAGCGTAGCGGAGGGTTCCTACAATGAGCAGTTCTTC
CDR3: CASSVAEGSYNEQFF
V: TRBV9
length: 15
D: NA
size: NA
J: TRBJ2-1

DNA: TGTGCCAGCAGTTACGCAGAGACAGATACGCAGTATTTT
CDR3: CASSYAETDTQYF
V: TRBV28
length: 13
D: NA
size: many
J: TRBJ2-3

DNA: TGTGCTAGCAGCTTGAGTTGGGACACTGAAGCTTTCTTT
CDR3: CASSLSWDTEAFF
V: TRBV7-7
length: 13
D: NA
size: many
J: TRBJ1-1